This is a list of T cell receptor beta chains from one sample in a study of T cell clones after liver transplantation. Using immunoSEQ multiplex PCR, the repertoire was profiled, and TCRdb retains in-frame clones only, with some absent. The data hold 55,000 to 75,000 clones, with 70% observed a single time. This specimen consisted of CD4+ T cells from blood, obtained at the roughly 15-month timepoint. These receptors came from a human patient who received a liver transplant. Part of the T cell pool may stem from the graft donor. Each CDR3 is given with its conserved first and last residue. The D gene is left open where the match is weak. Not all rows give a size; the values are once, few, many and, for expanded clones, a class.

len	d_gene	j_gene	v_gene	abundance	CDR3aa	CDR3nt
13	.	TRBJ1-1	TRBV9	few	CASSRDRNTEAFF	TGTGCCAGCAGCCGAGACAGGAACACTGAAGCTTTCTTT
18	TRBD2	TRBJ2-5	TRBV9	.	CASSEGLAGVPSEETQYF	TGTGCCAGCAGCGAGGGACTAGCGGGGGTACCTAGTGAAGAGACCCAGTACTTC
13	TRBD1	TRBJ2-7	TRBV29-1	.	CSVGVGQGYEQYF	TGCAGCGTTGGGGTGGGACAGGGCTACGAGCAGTACTTC
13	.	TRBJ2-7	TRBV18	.	CASSPPSSGEQYF	TGTGCCAGCTCACCACCCTCTTCTGGCGAGCAGTACTTC
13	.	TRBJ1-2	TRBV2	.	CASSTPDSYGYTF	TGTGCCAGCAGTACACCCGACAGCTATGGCTACACCTTC
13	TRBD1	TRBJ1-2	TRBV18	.	CASSPRQGFGYTF	TGTGCCAGCTCACCAAGACAGGGGTTTGGCTACACCTTC
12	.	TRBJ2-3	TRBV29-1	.	CSLAEGGDTQYF	TGCAGCTTAGCGGAGGGTGGGGATACGCAGTATTTT
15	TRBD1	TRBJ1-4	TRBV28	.	CASSATGTGNEKLFF	TGTGCCAGCAGTGCCACCGGGACAGGGAATGAAAAACTGTTTTTT
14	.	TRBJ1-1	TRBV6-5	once	CASSYRSRDTEAFF	TGTGCCAGCAGTTACCGTTCTAGGGACACTGAAGCTTTCTTT
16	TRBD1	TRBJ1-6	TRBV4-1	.	CASSQPLRDRISPLHF	TGCGCCAGCAGCCAACCCTTAAGGGACAGAATTTCGCCCCTCCACTTT
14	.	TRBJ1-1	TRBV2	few	CASSEAEGYTEAFF	TGTGCCAGCAGTGAAGCTGAAGGATACACTGAAGCTTTCTTT
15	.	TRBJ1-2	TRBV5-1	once	CASSFERGRGYGYTF	TGCGCCAGCAGTTTTGAACGGGGTAGGGGCTATGGCTACACCTTC
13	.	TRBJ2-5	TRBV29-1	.	CSVDKQSQETQYF	TGCAGCGTTGATAAGCAGTCACAAGAGACCCAGTACTTC
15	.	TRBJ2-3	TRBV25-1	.	CASSGLDVGTDTQYF	TGTGCCAGCAGTGGCCTAGATGTAGGCACAGATACGCAGTATTTT
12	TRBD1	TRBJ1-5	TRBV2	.	CASSGDRGGQHF	TGTGCCAGCAGTGGAGACAGGGGCGGCCAGCATTTT
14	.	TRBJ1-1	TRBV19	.	CASKTKLDWGGAFF	TGTGCCAGCAAAACCAAATTAGATTGGGGGGGAGCTTTCTTT
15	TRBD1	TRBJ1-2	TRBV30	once	CAWIQRDRGDYGYTF	TGTGCCTGGATTCAGCGGGACAGGGGAGACTATGGCTACACCTTC
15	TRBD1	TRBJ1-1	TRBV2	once	CASSDWGTGRHEAFF	TGTGCCAGCAGTGATTGGGGGACAGGAAGACATGAAGCTTTCTTT
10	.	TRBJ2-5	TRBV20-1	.	CSSGRETQYF	TGCAGCTCAGGGCGAGAGACCCAGTACTTC
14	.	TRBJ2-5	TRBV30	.	CAWSVMSGEETQYF	TGTGCCTGGAGTGTTATGTCAGGGGAAGAGACCCAGTACTTC
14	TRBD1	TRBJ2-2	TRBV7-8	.	CASSGDRGGGELFF	TGTGCCAGCAGCGGGGACAGGGGTGGCGGGGAGCTGTTTTTT
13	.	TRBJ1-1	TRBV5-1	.	CASKLSWNTEAFF	TGCGCCAGCAAACTAAGCTGGAACACTGAAGCTTTCTTT
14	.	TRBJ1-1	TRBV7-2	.	CASSLVGLNTEAFF	TGTGCCAGCAGCTTAGTAGGATTGAACACTGAAGCTTTCTTT
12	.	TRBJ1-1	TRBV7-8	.	CASRSGGQEAFF	TGTGCCAGCAGATCTGGAGGCCAAGAAGCTTTCTTT
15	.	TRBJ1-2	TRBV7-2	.	CASSPRGDAKRGYTF	TGTGCCAGCAGCCCTAGGGGGGATGCTAAGCGAGGCTACACCTTC
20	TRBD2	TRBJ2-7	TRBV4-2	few	CASSHRAGGNQGGRNYEQYF	TGTGCCAGCAGCCATCGCGCGGGGGGGAATCAGGGAGGGCGCAACTACGAGCAGTACTTC
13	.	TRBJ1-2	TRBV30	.	CAVPRVANYGYTF	TGTGCCGTTCCCCGTGTAGCTAACTATGGCTACACCTTC
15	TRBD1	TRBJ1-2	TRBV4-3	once	CASSQDLRTGYGYTF	TGCGCCAGCAGCCAAGATCTCCGGACAGGGTATGGCTACACCTTC
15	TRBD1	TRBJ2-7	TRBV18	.	CASSPGTGRSYEQYF	TGTGCCAGCTCACCCGGGACAGGCCGGAGCTACGAGCAGTACTTC
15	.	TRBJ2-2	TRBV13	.	CASSLRTANTGELFF	TGTGCCAGCAGCCTGAGGACGGCGAACACCGGGGAGCTGTTTTTT
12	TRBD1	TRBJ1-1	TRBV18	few	CASSGTGTEAFF	TGTGCCAGCTCAGGGACAGGTACTGAAGCTTTCTTT
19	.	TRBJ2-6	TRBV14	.	CASSQDRGRRGSGANVLTF	TGTGCCAGCAGCCAAGATCGAGGGCGGAGGGGGTCTGGGGCCAACGTCCTGACTTTC
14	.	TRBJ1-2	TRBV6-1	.	CASSEEVRAHTITF	TGTGCCAGCAGTGAAGAGGTGCGAGCACACACGATCACCTTC
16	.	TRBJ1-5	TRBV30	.	CAWSVPLGVGNQPQHF	TGTGCCTGGAGTGTACCTCTAGGGGTGGGTAATCAGCCCCAGCATTTT
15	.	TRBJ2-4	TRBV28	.	CASSSFQVAKNIQYF	TGTGCCAGCAGTTCCTTCCAGGTAGCCAAAAACATTCAGTACTTC
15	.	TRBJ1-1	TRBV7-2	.	CASSLLGAGATEAFF	TGTGCCAGCAGCTTACTCGGAGCGGGGGCCACTGAAGCTTTCTTT
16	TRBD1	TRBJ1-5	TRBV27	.	CASMAVGQGVIQPQHF	TGTGCCAGCATGGCGGTGGGACAGGGGGTTATTCAGCCCCAGCATTTT
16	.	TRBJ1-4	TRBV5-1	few	CASSSRTGGWSEKLFF	TGCGCCAGCAGCTCGAGAACTGGCGGGTGGAGTGAAAAACTGTTTTTT
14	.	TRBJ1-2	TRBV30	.	CAWSVRPGLIGYTF	TGTGCCTGGAGTGTACGGCCAGGGTTGATTGGCTACACCTTC
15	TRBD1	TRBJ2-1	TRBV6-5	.	CASTRQGAGSDEQFF	TGTGCCAGCACCAGACAGGGGGCGGGTAGCGATGAGCAGTTCTTC
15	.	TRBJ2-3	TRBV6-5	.	CATTDTGSITDTQYF	TGTGCCACCACTGACACAGGGTCCATAACAGATACGCAGTATTTT